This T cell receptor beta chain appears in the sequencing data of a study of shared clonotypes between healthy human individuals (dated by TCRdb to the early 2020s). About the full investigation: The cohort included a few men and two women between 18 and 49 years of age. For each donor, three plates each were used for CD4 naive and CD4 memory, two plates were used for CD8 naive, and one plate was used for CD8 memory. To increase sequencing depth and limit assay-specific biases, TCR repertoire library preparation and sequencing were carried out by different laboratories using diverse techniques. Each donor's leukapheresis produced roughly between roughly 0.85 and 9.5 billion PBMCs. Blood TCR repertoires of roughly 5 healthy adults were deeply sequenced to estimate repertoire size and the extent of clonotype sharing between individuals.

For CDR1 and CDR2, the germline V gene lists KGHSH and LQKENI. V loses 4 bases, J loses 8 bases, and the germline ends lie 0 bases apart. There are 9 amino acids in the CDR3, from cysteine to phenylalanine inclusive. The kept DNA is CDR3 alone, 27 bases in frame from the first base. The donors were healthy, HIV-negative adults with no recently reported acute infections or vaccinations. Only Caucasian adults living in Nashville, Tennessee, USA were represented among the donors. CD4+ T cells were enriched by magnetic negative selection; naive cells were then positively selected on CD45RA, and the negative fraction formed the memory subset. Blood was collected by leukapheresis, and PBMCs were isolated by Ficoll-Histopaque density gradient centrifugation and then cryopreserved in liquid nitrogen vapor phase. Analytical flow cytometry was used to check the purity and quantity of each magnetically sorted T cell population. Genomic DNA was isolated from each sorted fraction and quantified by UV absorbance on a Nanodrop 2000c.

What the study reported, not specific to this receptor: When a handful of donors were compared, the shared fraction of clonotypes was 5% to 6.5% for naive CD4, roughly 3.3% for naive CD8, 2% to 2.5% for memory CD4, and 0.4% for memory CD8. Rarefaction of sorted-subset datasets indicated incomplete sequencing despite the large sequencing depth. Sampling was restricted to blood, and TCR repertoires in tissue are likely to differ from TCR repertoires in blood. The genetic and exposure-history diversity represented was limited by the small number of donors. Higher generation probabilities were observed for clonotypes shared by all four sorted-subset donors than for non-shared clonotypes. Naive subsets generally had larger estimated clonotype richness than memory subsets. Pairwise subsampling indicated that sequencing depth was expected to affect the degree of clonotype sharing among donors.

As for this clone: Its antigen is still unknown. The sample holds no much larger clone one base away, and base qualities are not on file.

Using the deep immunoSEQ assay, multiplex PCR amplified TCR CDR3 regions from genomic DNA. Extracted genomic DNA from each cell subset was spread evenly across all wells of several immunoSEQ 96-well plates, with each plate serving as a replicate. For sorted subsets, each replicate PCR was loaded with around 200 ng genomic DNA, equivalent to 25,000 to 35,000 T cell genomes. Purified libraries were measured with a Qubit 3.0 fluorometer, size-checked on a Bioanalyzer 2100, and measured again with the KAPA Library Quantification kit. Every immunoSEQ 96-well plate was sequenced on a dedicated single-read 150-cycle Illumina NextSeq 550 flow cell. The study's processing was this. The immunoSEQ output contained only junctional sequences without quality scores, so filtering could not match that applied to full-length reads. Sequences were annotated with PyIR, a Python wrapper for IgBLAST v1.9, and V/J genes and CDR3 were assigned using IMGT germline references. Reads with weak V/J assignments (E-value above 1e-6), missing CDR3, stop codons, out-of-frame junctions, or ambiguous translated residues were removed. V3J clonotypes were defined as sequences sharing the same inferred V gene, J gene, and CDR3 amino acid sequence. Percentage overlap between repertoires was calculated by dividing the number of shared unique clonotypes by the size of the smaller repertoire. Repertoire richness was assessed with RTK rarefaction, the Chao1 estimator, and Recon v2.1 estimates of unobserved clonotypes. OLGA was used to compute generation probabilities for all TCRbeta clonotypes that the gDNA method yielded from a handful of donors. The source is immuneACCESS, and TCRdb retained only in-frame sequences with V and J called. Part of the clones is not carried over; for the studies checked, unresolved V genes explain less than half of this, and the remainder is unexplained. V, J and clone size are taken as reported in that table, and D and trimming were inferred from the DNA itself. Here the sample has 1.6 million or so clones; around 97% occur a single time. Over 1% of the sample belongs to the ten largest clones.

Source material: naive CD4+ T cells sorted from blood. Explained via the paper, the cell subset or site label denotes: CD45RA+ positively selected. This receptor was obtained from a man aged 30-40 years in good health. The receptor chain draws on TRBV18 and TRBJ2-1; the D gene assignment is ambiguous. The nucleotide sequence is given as TGTGCCAGCTCACATGAGCAGTTCTTC. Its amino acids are CASSHEQFF.